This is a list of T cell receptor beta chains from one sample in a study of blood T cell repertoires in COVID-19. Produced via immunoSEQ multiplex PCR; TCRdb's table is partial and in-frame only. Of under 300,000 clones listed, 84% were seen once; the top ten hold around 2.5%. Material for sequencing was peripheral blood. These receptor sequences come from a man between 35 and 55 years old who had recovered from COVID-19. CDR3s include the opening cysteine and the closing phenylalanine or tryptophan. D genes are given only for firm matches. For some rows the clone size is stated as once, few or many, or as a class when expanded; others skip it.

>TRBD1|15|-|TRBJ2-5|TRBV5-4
CASSLQGDERETQYF
TGTGCCAGCAGCCTACAGGGGGATGAGAGAGAGACCCAGTACTTC
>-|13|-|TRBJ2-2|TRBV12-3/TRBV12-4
CASSLGRTGELFF
TGTGCCAGCAGTTTAGGGAGGACCGGGGAGCTGTTTTTT
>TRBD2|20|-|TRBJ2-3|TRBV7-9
CASSTREGLTSGTSTDTQYF
TGTGCCAGCAGCACCCGCGAGGGGTTGACTAGCGGGACCAGCACAGATACGCAGTATTTT
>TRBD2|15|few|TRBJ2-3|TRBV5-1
CASSLGTSDTDTQYF
TGCGCCAGCAGCCTCGGGACTAGCGACACAGATACGCAGTATTTT
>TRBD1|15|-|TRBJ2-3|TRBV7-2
CASSVGTASTDTQYF
TGTGCCAGCAGCGTCGGGACAGCCTCCACAGATACGCAGTATTTT
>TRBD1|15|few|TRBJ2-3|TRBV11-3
CASSLGDSGSDTQYF
TGTGCCAGCAGCTTAGGGGACAGTGGGTCAGATACGCAGTATTTT
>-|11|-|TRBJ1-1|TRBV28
CASSWSAGRFF
TGTGCCAGCAGTTGGTCAGCGGGGCGCTTCTTT
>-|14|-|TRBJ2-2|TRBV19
CASSVQGNTGELFF
TGTGCCAGTAGTGTACAGGGGAACACCGGGGAGCTGTTTTTT
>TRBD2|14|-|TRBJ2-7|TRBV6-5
CASNTFGGAYEQYF
TGTGCCAGCAATACCTTTGGGGGGGCCTACGAGCAGTACTTC
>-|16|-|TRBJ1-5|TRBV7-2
CASSLFLAGGNQPQHF
TGTGCCAGCAGCTTATTCTTGGCTGGAGGGAATCAGCCCCAGCATTTT
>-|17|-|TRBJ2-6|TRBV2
CASRPANSLAGANVLTF
TGTGCCAGCAGGCCCGCTAATTCTTTGGCTGGGGCCAACGTCCTGACTTTC
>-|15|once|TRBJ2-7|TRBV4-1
CASSQALAGMYEQYF
TGCGCCAGCAGCCAAGCACTAGCAGGGATGTACGAGCAGTACTTC
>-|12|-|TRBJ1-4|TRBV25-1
CASSLQNEKLFF
TGTGCCAGCAGTTTACAAAATGAAAAACTGTTTTTT
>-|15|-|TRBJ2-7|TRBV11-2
CASSLPSGFIYEQYF
TGTGCCAGCAGCTTACCTAGTGGGTTCATTTACGAGCAGTACTTC
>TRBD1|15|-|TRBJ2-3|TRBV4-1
CASSHPGQGTDTQYF
TGCGCCAGCAGCCACCCGGGACAGGGCACAGATACGCAGTATTTT
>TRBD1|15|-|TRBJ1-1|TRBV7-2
CASSPRTGLNTEAFF
TGTGCCAGCAGCCCGCGGACAGGGTTGAACACTGAAGCTTTCTTT
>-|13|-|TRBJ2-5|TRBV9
CASSGGLRETQYF
TGTGCCAGCAGCGGGGGCCTCCGGGAGACCCAGTACTTC
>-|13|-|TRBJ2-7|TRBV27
CASSRGGLGEQYF
TGTGCCAGCAGCCGCGGGGGCCTAGGCGAGCAGTACTTC
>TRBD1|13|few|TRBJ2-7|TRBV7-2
CASSRDSMNEQYF
TGTGCCAGCAGCCGGGACAGCATGAACGAGCAGTACTTC
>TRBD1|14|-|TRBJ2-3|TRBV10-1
CASSGGTGKDTQYF
TGCGCCAGCAGTGGGGGGACAGGGAAAGATACGCAGTATTTT
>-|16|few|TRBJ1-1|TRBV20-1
CSASLSGGRMNTEAFF
TGCAGTGCTAGTTTATCAGGAGGGAGAATGAACACTGAAGCTTTCTTT
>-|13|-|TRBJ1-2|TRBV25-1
CASSGGRGYGYTF
TGTGCCAGCAGTGGGGGCAGGGGATATGGCTACACCTTC
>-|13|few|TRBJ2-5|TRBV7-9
CASSLYRRETQYF
TGTGCCAGCAGCTTATATCGTCGGGAGACCCAGTACTTC
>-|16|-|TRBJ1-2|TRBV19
CASSKTSGAMNYGYTF
TGTGCCAGTAGTAAAACGTCAGGGGCCATGAACTATGGCTACACCTTC
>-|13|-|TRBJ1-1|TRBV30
CAWSHNMNTEAFF
TGTGCCTGGAGTCACAATATGAACACTGAAGCTTTCTTT
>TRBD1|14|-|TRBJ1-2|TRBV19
CASGETGADYGYTF
TGTGCCAGTGGGGAGACAGGGGCCGACTATGGCTACACCTTC
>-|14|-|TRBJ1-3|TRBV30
CAWSDRVSGNTIYF
TGTGCCTGGAGTGACAGGGTGTCTGGAAACACCATATATTTT
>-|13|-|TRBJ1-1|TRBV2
CASTQQLNTEAFF
TGTGCCAGCACACAGCAGTTGAACACTGAAGCTTTCTTT
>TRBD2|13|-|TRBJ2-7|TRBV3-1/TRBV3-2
CASSLTSSGEQYF
TGTGCCAGCAGCCTGACTAGCTCGGGCGAGCAGTACTTC
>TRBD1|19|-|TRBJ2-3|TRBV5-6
CASSLVSGGHSGEVDTQYF
TGTGCCAGCAGCTTAGTCTCAGGGGGCCATAGCGGAGAAGTAGATACGCAGTATTTT
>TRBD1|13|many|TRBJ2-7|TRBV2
CASSRDRGDEQYF
TGTGCCAGCAGCCGGGACAGGGGCGACGAGCAGTACTTC
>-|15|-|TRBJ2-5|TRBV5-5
CASSLASGEQETQYF
TGTGCCAGCAGCTTGGCTAGTGGCGAACAAGAGACCCAGTACTTC
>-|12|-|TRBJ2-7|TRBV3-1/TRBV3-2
CASSRPRGEQYF
TGTGCCAGCAGCCGGCCCCGGGGCGAGCAGTACTTC
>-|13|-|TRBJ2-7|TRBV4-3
CASSQEQAYEQYF
TGCGCCAGCAGCCAAGAACAGGCATACGAGCAGTACTTC
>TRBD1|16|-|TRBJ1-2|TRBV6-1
CASSEVPGQGNYGYTF
TGTGCCAGCAGTGAGGTCCCGGGACAGGGTAACTATGGCTACACCTTC
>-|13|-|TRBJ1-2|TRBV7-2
CASSYSAGYGYTF
TGTGCCAGCAGCTACTCGGCGGGCTATGGCTACACCTTC
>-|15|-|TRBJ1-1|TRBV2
CASSEYTGVGTEAFF
TGTGCCAGCAGTGAATATACGGGGGTGGGCACTGAAGCTTTCTTT
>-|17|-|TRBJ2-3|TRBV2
CASSASLSRFSTDTQYF
TGTGCCAGCAGTGCCTCCCTCTCGAGATTTAGCACAGATACGCAGTATTTT
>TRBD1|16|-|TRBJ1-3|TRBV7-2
CASSGETGGTGNTIYF
TGTGCCAGCAGCGGAGAGACAGGGGGAACTGGAAACACCATATATTTT
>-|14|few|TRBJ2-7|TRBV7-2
CASSSGSSAYEQYF
TGTGCCAGCAGCAGCGGTTCGTCCGCCTACGAGCAGTACTTC
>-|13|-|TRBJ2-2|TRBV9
CASSVRGSGELFF
TGTGCCAGCAGCGTACGAGGGTCCGGGGAGCTGTTTTTT
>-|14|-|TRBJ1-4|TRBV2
CASSVGHDNEKLFF
TGTGCCAGCAGTGTCGGACACGATAATGAAAAACTGTTTTTT
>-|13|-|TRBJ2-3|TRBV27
CASRGRVKDTQYF
TGTGCCAGTCGTGGCAGGGTGAAAGATACGCAGTATTTT
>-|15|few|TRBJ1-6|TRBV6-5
CAAQEGNEYNSPLHF
TGTGCCGCCCAAGAGGGAAATGAGTATAATTCACCCCTCCACTTT
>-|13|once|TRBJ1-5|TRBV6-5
CASWQGRNQPQHF
TGTGCCAGCTGGCAGGGAAGAAATCAGCCCCAGCATTTT
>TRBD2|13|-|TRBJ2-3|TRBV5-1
CASSLGAGGAQYF
TGCGCCAGCAGCTTGGGAGCGGGGGGGGCGCAGTATTTT
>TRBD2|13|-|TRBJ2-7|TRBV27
CASSLAGAYEQYF
TGTGCCAGCAGTTTAGCGGGGGCCTACGAGCAGTACTTC
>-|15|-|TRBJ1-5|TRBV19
CASSIRQYSNQPQHF
TGTGCCAGTAGTATCCGACAATATAGCAATCAGCCCCAGCATTTT
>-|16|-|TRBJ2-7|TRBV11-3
CASSLPFGHPQNEQYF
TGTGCCAGCAGCTTACCATTCGGACACCCGCAAAACGAGCAGTACTTC
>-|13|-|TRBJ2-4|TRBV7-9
CASSEDRKNIQYF
TGTGCCAGCAGCGAGGACAGAAAAAACATTCAGTACTTC
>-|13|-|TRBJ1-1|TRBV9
CASSVQANTEAFF
TGTGCCAGCAGCGTACAGGCGAACACTGAAGCTTTCTTT
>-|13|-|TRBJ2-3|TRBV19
CASSTPKTDTQYF
TGTGCCAGTAGTACCCCTAAGACTGATACGCAGTATTTT